This T cell receptor beta chain was found in a study of blood T cell repertoires in COVID-19. Study at large: Samples taken during acute and convalescent COVID-19 were collected in the United States, Italy and Spain. Sources were T cells, B-cell-depleted T cells, or PBMCs; the material itself was cDNA or gDNA.

As processed by the authors: From reference gene primer amplification, estimates of nucleated cell counts were derived. Profiling relied on immunoSEQ multiplex PCR, and the TCRdb table lists in-frame clones only, not all of them. D and trimming come from the DNA, and the V and J calls and clone size come from that table. The sample consists of around 130,000 clones, 75% to 85% of them appearing once. Trimming stripped 7 bases from V and 6 bases from J, with 16 bases between. In germline, CDR1 is MNHEY, CDR2 SMNVEV (reference sequence). CDR3 length: 15 amino acids. The V gene is TRBV27, the J gene TRBJ1-6; the D gene is possibly TRBD1 (5 bases). The sequencing sample was made of peripheral blood. This clonotype was sampled from a human donor in a cohort sampled during active COVID-19. The CDR3 DNA reads TGTGCCAGCACCTCGGGAGGGGTCTCTAATTCACCCCTCCACTTT. It translates to CASTSGGVSNSPLHF.